This TCR beta chain was sequenced during a study of T-cell memory formation after mild COVID-19. MiXCR was run by TCRdb on the 5' RACE reads, yielding one entry per CDR3 protein. The table records about 140,000 distinct CDR3 sequences, roughly 15% of them present only once. Germline V gene lookup returns CDR1 LGHDT and CDR2 YNNKEL (reference sequence). Trimming removed 4 bases from V and 12 bases from J, with 19 bases in between. CDR3 length: 13 amino acids. The J gene is TRBJ2-7, the V gene TRBV3-1, with a weak D call TRBD2 (5 bases). The TCR originated in an adult woman who had mild COVID-19 (a few samples of this study predate the infection). Cell type and time point are not known. The specimen sequenced was PBMCs or a T cell subset sorted from them (not recorded which). As DNA, the CDR3 is TGTGCCAGCAGCCCCGCGGCTGGCGGCGGGCCGTACTTC. Encoded protein: CASSPAAGGGPYF.